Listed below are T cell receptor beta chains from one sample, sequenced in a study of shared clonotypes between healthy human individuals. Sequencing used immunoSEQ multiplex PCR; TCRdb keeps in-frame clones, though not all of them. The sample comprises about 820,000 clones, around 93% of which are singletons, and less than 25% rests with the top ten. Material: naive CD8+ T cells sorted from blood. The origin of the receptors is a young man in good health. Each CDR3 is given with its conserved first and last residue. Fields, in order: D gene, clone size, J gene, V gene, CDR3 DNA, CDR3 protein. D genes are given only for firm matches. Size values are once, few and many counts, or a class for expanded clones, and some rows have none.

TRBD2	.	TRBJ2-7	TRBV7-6	TGTGCCAGCAGCCTAGCGGGAGACTACGAGCAGTACTTC	CASSLAGDYEQYF
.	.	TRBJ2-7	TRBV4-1	TGCGCCAGCAGCCGAATAACAGGTACGAGCTCCTACGAGCAGTACTTC	CASSRITGTSSYEQYF
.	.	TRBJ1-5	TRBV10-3	TGTGCCATCAGCCCCGGGACCGTGGTCCATCCCCAGCATTTT	CAISPGTVVHPQHF
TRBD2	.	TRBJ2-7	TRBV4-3	TGCGCCAGCAGCCAAGGGACCGGGACTAGTTCCTACGAGCAGTACTTC	CASSQGTGTSSYEQYF
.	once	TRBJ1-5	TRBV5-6	TGTGCCAGCAGCTTGGCGACCTGGGGCGTCAGTCAGCCCCAGCATTTT	CASSLATWGVSQPQHF
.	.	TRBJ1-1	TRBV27	TGTGCCAGCAGCTTATTGGGCGGGAACACTGAAGCTTTCTTT	CASSLLGGNTEAFF
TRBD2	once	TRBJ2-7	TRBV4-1	TGCGCCAGCAGCCCACTTATGACGGGGGGGACATATGCCTACGAGCAGTACTTC	CASSPLMTGGTYAYEQYF
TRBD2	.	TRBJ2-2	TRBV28	TGTGCCAGCAGTTTTGGGCTAGCGGGATATTTATCGAGGGACACCGGGGAGCTGTTTTTT	CASSFGLAGYLSRDTGELFF
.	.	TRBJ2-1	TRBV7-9	TGTGCCAGCAGCTTCGTATGGGCAATAGAGCAGTTCTTC	CASSFVWAIEQFF
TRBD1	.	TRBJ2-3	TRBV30	TGTGCCTGGAGTGAAGGGACAGGGGTCCGGGATACGCAGTATTTT	CAWSEGTGVRDTQYF
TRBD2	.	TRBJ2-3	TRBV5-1	TGCGCCAGCAGCTTGATTGGCCAGCGGGAGAAGGGTACAGATACGCAGTATTTT	CASSLIGQREKGTDTQYF
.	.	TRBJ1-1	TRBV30	TGTGCCTGGAGTTCCCGTTTGGCAGGGATGAACACTGAAGCTTTCTTT	CAWSSRLAGMNTEAFF
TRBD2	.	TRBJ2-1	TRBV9	TGTGCCAGCAGCGTAGAGGTGGGAGGGCCCTCGGATGAGCAGTTCTTC	CASSVEVGGPSDEQFF
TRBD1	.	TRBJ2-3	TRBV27	TGTGCCAGCAGTTTAGACAGGGGCGGAGATACGCAGTATTTT	CASSLDRGGDTQYF
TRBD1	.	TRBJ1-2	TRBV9	TGTGCCAGCAGCGTACTGACAGGGACCGGCTACACCTTC	CASSVLTGTGYTF
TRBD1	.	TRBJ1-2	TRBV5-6	TGTGCCAGCAGCTTGGACAGGGGGCGACATGGCTACACCTTC	CASSLDRGRHGYTF
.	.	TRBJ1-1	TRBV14	TGTGCCAGCAGCCAAGAGGCGACCACTGAAGCTTTCTTT	CASSQEATTEAFF
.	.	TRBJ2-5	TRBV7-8	TGTGCCAGCAGCTGGAGAACCGGGACGACTCAAGAGACCCAGTACTTC	CASSWRTGTTQETQYF
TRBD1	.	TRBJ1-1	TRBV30	TGTGCCTGGAGTCCCCGGGGACAGGGGGCGTGGAACACTGAAGCTTTCTTT	CAWSPRGQGAWNTEAFF
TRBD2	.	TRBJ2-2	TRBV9	TGTGCCAGCAGCGTAGGTTGGGCTAGCGGGACCGGCGGGGAGCTGTTTTTT	CASSVGWASGTGGELFF
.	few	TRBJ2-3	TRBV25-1	TGTGCCAGCTCCCACACAGATACGCAGTATTTT	CASSHTDTQYF
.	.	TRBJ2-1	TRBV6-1	TGTGCCAGCAGTGAAGTACCCCTTTTTAAGGTAACCTACAATGAGCAGTTCTTC	CASSEVPLFKVTYNEQFF
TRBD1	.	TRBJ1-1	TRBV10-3	TGTGCCATCAGCCAGGACAGGGGGGGCCCTGAAGCTTTCTTT	CAISQDRGGPEAFF
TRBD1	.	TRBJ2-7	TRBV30	TGTGCCTGGAGTGGCCCAAACAGGGGAACCTACGAGCAGTACTTC	CAWSGPNRGTYEQYF
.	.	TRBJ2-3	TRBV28	TGTGCCAGCAGTTTTTCTAGTGGGTCCACAGATACGCAGTATTTT	CASSFSSGSTDTQYF
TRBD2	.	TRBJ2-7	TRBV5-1	TGCGCCAGCAGCTTGACTAGCGGGAGGGCGGACTACGAGCAGTACTTC	CASSLTSGRADYEQYF
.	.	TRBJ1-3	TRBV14	TGTGCCAGCAGCCAAGGCACCTCTGGAAACACCATATATTTT	CASSQGTSGNTIYF
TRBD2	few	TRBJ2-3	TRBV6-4	TGTGCCAGCAGTGACTCAACGGGAGGGCCAGATACGCAGTATTTT	CASSDSTGGPDTQYF
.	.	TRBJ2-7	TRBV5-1	TGCGCCAGCAGCTATGGTGATGGCTACGAGCAGTACTTC	CASSYGDGYEQYF
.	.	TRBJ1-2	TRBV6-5	TGTGCCAGCAGTTCCGGACCGGACCCGTATGGCTACACCTTC	CASSSGPDPYGYTF
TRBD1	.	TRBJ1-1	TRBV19	TGTGCCAGTAGTATATATGGCACAGGGGGTCGCACTGAAGCTTTCTTT	CASSIYGTGGRTEAFF
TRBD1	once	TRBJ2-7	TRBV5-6	TGTGCCAGCAGCCCCGGGACAGGGGGTTATGAGCAGTACTTC	CASSPGTGGYEQYF
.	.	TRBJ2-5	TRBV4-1	TGCGCCAGCAGCAATTTGGGCGGCCAAGAGACCCAGTACTTC	CASSNLGGQETQYF
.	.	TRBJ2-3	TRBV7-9	TGTGCCAGCAGCTTAGACTCCCAGGACTTAGGGACAGATACGCAGTATTTT	CASSLDSQDLGTDTQYF
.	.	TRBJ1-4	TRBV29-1	TGCAGCGTTGAGGTCCGGGGAAGTAGGACTAATGAAAAACTGTTTTTT	CSVEVRGSRTNEKLFF
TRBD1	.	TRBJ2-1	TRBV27	TGTGCCAGCAGTTCAATCAGCCGGCCACTACAGGGGTCCCTCGACAATGAGCAGTTCTTC	CASSSISRPLQGSLDNEQFF
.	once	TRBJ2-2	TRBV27	TGTGCCAGCAGTAGAGCAGGGATAGCCGGGGAGCTGTTTTTT	CASSRAGIAGELFF
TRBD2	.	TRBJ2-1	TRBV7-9	TGTGCCAGCAGCTCAAGCGGGAGCCCCTACAATGAGCAGTTCTTC	CASSSSGSPYNEQFF
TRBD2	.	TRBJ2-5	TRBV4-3	TGCGCCAGCAGCCAAACTAGCGGGAGTGGAGAGACCCAGTACTTC	CASSQTSGSGETQYF
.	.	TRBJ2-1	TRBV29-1	TGCAGCGTTGACCAAGGTGGGGGGCCTAGCTTCCCCAATGAGCAGTTCTTC	CSVDQGGGPSFPNEQFF
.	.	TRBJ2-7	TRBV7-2	TGTGCCAGCAGCTTAACTCCCGGGACTTCCCACGAGCAGTACTTC	CASSLTPGTSHEQYF
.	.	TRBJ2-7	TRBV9	TGTGCCAGCACCCGGGGAAACACCTACGAGCAGTACTTC	CASTRGNTYEQYF
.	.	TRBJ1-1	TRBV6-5	TGTGCCAGCAGTCAGGGTGTTTTCACTGAAGCTTTCTTT	CASSQGVFTEAFF
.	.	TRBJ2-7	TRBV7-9	TGTGCCAGCAGCGCGTTACCCTACGAGCAGTACTTC	CASSALPYEQYF